These 20 T cell receptor beta chains were sequenced from one sample in a study of response to subunit inactivated influenza vaccine. TCRdb ran MiXCR on the RT-PCR reads and lists one entry per CDR3 protein. The repertoire holds under 500,000 distinct CDR3 sequences, about a tenth seen once, with less than 15% in the top ten. The source material was PBMCs from blood, sampled 35 to 45 days after vaccination. Every receptor here comes from a man in his fifties or sixties who received an inactivated influenza vaccine.

This clonotype was found many times. The chain combines TRBV24-1 with TRBJ2-2; 9 bases align to TRBD1. CDR1 and CDR2 (germline): KGHDR, SFDVKD. The CDR3 consists of 17 residues. Germline trimming cut 5 bases from V and 0 bases from J; bases unmatched to any gene: 6. For the CDR3, the DNA is TGTGCCACCAGTGCGACAGGGGGGTTCTCGAACACCGGGGAGCTGTTTTTT. Translation gives CATSATGGFSNTGELFF.

This clonotype was seen many times. V gene TRBV12-3 or TRBV12-4 combines with J gene TRBJ2-7, with D perhaps given as TRBD1 or TRBD2 (5 bases each). V shed 4 bases and J shed 5 bases, with 12 bases lying between them. This CDR3 has 13 residues. CDR3 DNA: TGTGCCAGCAGTTCCGGGACGGCAGACGAGCAGTACTTC. Its translation is CASSSGTADEQYF.

This clonotype was seen a handful of times. The CDR3 DNA is TGTGCCAGCAGTGACTATGTAGATACGCAGTATTTT. Translated: CASSDYVDTQYF. V gene TRBV2 combines with J gene TRBJ2-3; D unclear. This CDR3 is 12 amino acids long. Trimming pared 3 bases from V and 5 bases from J, leaving 6 bases between. The germline gives CDR1 SNHLY, CDR2 FYNNEI.

The J gene is TRBJ2-7, the V gene TRBV4-1; D remains unclear. Germline-derived CDR1 and CDR2 are MGHRA and YSYEKL. V lost 0 bases to trimming and J lost 7 bases, with 7 bases between them. There are 12 residues in the CDR3. The CDR3 nucleotides are TGCGCCAGCAGCCAAGACGGACGGGAGCAGTACTTC. Its translation: CASSQDGREQYF.

This clonotype was recorded a few times. The chain couples TRBV4-1 to TRBJ1-5; D uncertain. The CDR3 loop spans 14 amino acids. The germline gives CDR1 MGHRA, CDR2 YSYEKL. The V end lost 1 base, the J end lost 4 bases, and 8 bases lay between the germline ends. CDR3 in amino acids: CASSQAGKNQPQHF. CDR3 DNA: TGCGCCAGCAGCCAAGCCGGGAAAAATCAGCCCCAGCATTTT.

The V call is TRBV24-1, the J call TRBJ1-2, with unresolved D. Trimming took off 4 bases at V and 4 bases at J, with 9 bases between the two ends. Germline V lookup: CDR1 KGHDR, CDR2 SFDVKD. The CDR3 sequence is 13 residues long. The CDR3, as DNA: TGTGCCACCAGTGAGGCAGGCAGCTATGGCTACACCTTC. Protein product: CATSEAGSYGYTF.

The table lists this clonotype with a few counts. This chain connects TRBV4-3 to TRBJ2-7; D gene uncertain. The germline V and J ends were trimmed by 4 bases and 0 bases, with 13 bases remaining between them. CDR1 and CDR2 (germline): LGHNA, YSLEER. CDR3 length equals 15 residues. This chain's CDR3 is CASSPSVGYSYEQYF. The DNA for the CDR3 is TGCGCCAGCAGCCCCTCCGTCGGGTACTCCTACGAGCAGTACTTC.

The V gene is TRBV9, the J gene TRBJ2-2, with D tentatively TRBD1 (5 bases). The germline gives CDR1 SGDLS, CDR2 YYNGEE. The CDR3 consists of 15 residues. V was clipped by 4 bases and J by 0 bases, with 10 bases between them. This CDR3 reads CASSPRQSNTGELFF. CDR3 bases: TGTGCCAGCAGCCCCCGACAGTCGAACACCGGGGAGCTGTTTTTT.

The chain recombines TRBV5-1 with TRBJ2-6; 7 bases agree with TRBD1. The CDR3 totals 16 residues. Per the germline V gene, CDR1 is SGHRS and CDR2 is YFSETQ. The V and J ends lost 4 bases and 0 bases, in that order; junction bases with no gene match: 4. As DNA, the CDR3 is TGCGCCAGCAGCCCGACAGGGACCTCTGGGGCCAACGTCCTGACTTTC. It is translated as CASSPTGTSGANVLTF.

This clonotype was recorded a few times. The chain joins TRBV5-6 to TRBJ2-3; no reliable D call. There are 16 residues in the CDR3. The V end lost 0 bases, the J end lost 4 bases, and 15 bases lay between the germline ends. CDR1 is SGHDT and CDR2 is YYEEEE in the germline V gene. CDR3 in DNA: TGTGCCAGCAGCTTGGCCAGGAAGGGAAGGGCAGATACGCAGTATTTT. This sequence encodes CASSLARKGRADTQYF.

This clonotype was seen many times. The V call is TRBV7-2, the J call TRBJ2-2, with D possibly being TRBD1 or TRBD2 (6 bases each). The CDR3 extends over 14 amino acids. V lost 2 bases and J 6 bases, leaving 10 bases between the germline ends. Germline V gene data show CDR1 as SGHTA and CDR2 as FQGNSA. CDR3 sequence (DNA): TGTGCCAGCAGCTTAAATGGGGGGCCCGGGGAGCTGTTTTTT. It is translated as CASSLNGGPGELFF. Full variable domain (outside the CDR3, taken from reference TRBV7-2 and TRBJ2-2): GAGVSQSPSNKVTEKGKDVELRCDPISGHTALYWYRQSLGQGLEFLIYFQGNSAPDKSGLPSDRFSAERTGGSVSTLTIQRTQQEDSAVYLCASSLNGGPGELFFGEGSRLTVL.

Many counts were recorded for this clonotype. The chain carries TRBV29-1 and TRBJ1-2, with 12 bases identical to TRBD1. CDR1 is SQVTM and CDR2 is ANQGSEA in the germline V gene. V was clipped by 6 bases and J by 7 bases; unmatched bases: 9. The CDR3 spans 14 residues. This CDR3 is CSVASGTGGFGYTF. CDR3 sequence (DNA): TGCAGCGTCGCTTCCGGGACAGGGGGCTTTGGCTACACCTTC.

This clonotype was seen a handful of times. The chain links TRBV7-9 to TRBJ1-2; weak D call: TRBD1 (6 bases). Germline V gene sequence: CDR1 SEHNR, CDR2 FQNEAQ (reference sequence). The germline V and J ends were trimmed by 4 bases and 4 bases, with 16 bases remaining between them. The CDR3 has 15 amino acids. The CDR3 DNA follows: TGTGCCAGCAGCTCCCAAACAGGGAGGAGCTATGGCTACACCTTC. Protein sequence: CASSSQTGRSYGYTF. Complete variable domain (other parts from reference TRBV7-9 and TRBJ1-2): DTGVSQNPRHKITKRGQNVTFRCDPISEHNRLYWYRQTLGQGPEFLTYFQNEAQLEKSRLLSDRFSAERPKGSFSTLEIQRTEQGDSAMYLCASSSQTGRSYGYTFGSGTRLTVV.

The chain is built from TRBV18 and TRBJ2-3, with TRBD2 matching over 10 bases. The CDR3 consists of 18 residues. The V gene end was trimmed by 3 bases and the J gene end by 3 bases; junction bases not matched to a gene: 12. Germline CDR1 is KGHSH and CDR2 is LQKENI. The CDR3 reads CASSPGWGTSDGTDTQYF. In DNA, the CDR3 is TGTGCCAGCTCACCGGGCTGGGGGACTAGCGATGGAACAGATACGCAGTATTTT.

This CDR3 is CASSFQTPGANVLTF. CDR3 coding DNA: TGCGCCAGCAGCTTCCAGACGCCTGGGGCCAACGTCCTGACTTTC. The chain couples TRBV5-1 to TRBJ2-6; D uncertain. Trimming cost V 2 bases and J 2 bases, with 8 bases left between them. Germline lookup yields CDR1 SGHRS and CDR2 YFSETQ. The CDR3 covers 15 residues. Using reference TRBV5-1 and TRBJ2-6 for the parts outside the CDR3, the full variable domain is KAGVTQTPRYLIKTRGQQVTLSCSPISGHRSVSWYQQTPGQGLQFLFEYFSETQRNKGNFPGRFSGRQFSNSRSEMNVSTLELGDSALYLCASSFQTPGANVLTFGAGSRLTVL.

This clonotype was seen repeatedly, ten times or more. J is TRBJ2-5 and V is TRBV2; unclear D gene. The CDR3 is 15 residues long. V lost 8 bases, J lost 1 base, and 17 bases lay in between. Germline V lookup: CDR1 SNHLY, CDR2 FYNNEI. CDR3 coding DNA: TGTGCCAGCGTCCTTGCAATAACCTTCCAAGAGACCCAGTACTTC. This gives the protein CASVLAITFQETQYF.

The CDR3 sequence is CASSTWDSGSGGGYTF. The DNA of the CDR3 is TGTGCCAGCAGCACCTGGGACAGCGGCTCTGGCGGCGGCTACACCTTC. The V gene is TRBV7-2, the J gene TRBJ1-2; 7 bases map to TRBD1. The CDR3 is made up of 16 amino acids. J lost 8 bases, V lost 5 bases, and 17 bases had no gene match. The germline CDR1 and CDR2 sequences are SGHTA and FQGNSA.

This clonotype has a handful of counts. The chain recombines TRBV7-2 with TRBJ2-7; 7 positions agree with TRBD2. The CDR3 has 16 amino acids. CDR1 is SGHTA and CDR2 is FQGNSA in the germline V gene. J lost 3 bases, V lost 4 bases, and 12 bases had no gene match. This chain's CDR3 is CASSYRSSGTNYEQYF. The CDR3 coding sequence is TGTGCCAGCAGCTACCGCTCTAGCGGAACGAACTACGAGCAGTACTTC.

The genes are TRBV5-1 and TRBJ1-5, with a weak D call TRBD1 (6 bases). Germline loops: CDR1 SGHRS, CDR2 YFSETQ. The CDR3 has 16 residues. Trimming removed 4 bases from V and 7 bases from J, with 21 bases in between. CDR3 DNA: TGCGCCAGCAGCGAAACTGGGGACAACATCGGGCAGCCCCAGCATTTT. This codes for CASSETGDNIGQPQHF.

This clonotype was recorded a few times. This chain's CDR3 is CSAKRQGLYEQYF. DNA of the CDR3: TGCAGTGCAAAGAGACAGGGCCTCTACGAGCAGTACTTC. The chain uses TRBV20-1 and TRBJ2-7; 7 nucleotides line up with TRBD1. CDR1 and CDR2 from the germline V gene are DFQATT and SNEGSKA (reference sequence). The CDR3 contains 13 residues. The ends lost 6 bases at V and 3 bases at J; junction bases unmatched: 8.